This T cell receptor beta chain is from a study of cytomegalovirus exposure and HLA in healthy donors. Amplification used 60 Vbeta primers and 13 Jbeta primers. Here immunoSEQ multiplex PCR was the method, and the copy in TCRdb shows in-frame clones only, minus some. The sample consists of under 200,000 clones, around 77% of them appearing once. Losses at the gene ends were 6 bases for V and 4 bases for J; bases not matched to a gene: 8. The CDR3 consists of 14 residues. Looked up from germline, CDR1 is MDHEN and CDR2 is SYDVKM. Sequenced input: PBMCs. The rearrangement links TRBV28 to TRBJ1-2; 7 positions agree with TRBD1. The TCR sequence derives from a man aged 60-69 years in good health and CMV-seronegative. The CDR3 DNA sequence: TGTGCCAGCAGCAACCAGGGGGATGTCTATGGCTACACCTTC. Its translation is CASSNQGDVYGYTF.